This T cell receptor beta chain emerged from a study of blood T cell repertoires in COVID-19. About the research overall: The United States, Italy and Spain provided the acute and convalescent COVID-19 samples.

Libraries were prepared by immunoSEQ multiplex PCR; TCRdb keeps only in-frame clonotypes and omits some of them. The sample has 95,000 to 150,000 clones, over 80% seen once; the top ten hold 25% to 30%. The CDR3 totals 16 residues. Germline assignment: CDR1 SGHRS and CDR2 YFSETQ. V shed 0 bases, J shed 2 bases, and the junction held 5 bases outside the gene matches. The receptor's source is a woman in her sixties or seventies with acute or convalescent COVID-19. The chain uses TRBV5-1 and TRBJ2-1; 7 nucleotides match TRBD2. Sequenced material: peripheral blood. The chain's CDR3 is CASSLDGAGTYNEQFF. The CDR3, as DNA: TGCGCCAGCAGCTTGGACGGAGCGGGAACCTACAATGAGCAGTTCTTC.